Detailed here is one TCR beta chain. In the original workflow: By means of reference gene primer amplification, nucleated cell counts were estimated. Libraries were prepared by immunoSEQ multiplex PCR; TCRdb keeps only in-frame clonotypes and omits some of them. From that table come the V and J calls and clone size; the DNA was used to work out D and trimming. This sample has around 150,000 clones; 90% to 95% occur once, and the top ten carry under 5%. This CDR3 is 15 amino acids long. The V end was cut by 2 bases, the J end by 8 bases, with 13 bases between. Germline V gene sequence: CDR1 SNHLY, CDR2 FYNNEI. This entry belongs to a study of blood T cell repertoires in COVID-19. Study information: Acute and convalescent COVID-19 specimens originated in the United States, Italy and Spain. The analysed material was cDNA or gDNA that came from T cells, B-cell-depleted T cells, or PBMCs.

V and J are TRBV2 and TRBJ1-6; D is possibly TRBD1 (6 bases). This sequence originates from a woman between 50 and 59 years old with acute or convalescent COVID-19. Sequencing was performed on peripheral blood. The CDR3 sequence: CASSESGAPDSPLHF. The CDR3 coding sequence is TGTGCCAGCAGTGAATCAGGGGCCCCAGATTCACCCCTCCACTTT.